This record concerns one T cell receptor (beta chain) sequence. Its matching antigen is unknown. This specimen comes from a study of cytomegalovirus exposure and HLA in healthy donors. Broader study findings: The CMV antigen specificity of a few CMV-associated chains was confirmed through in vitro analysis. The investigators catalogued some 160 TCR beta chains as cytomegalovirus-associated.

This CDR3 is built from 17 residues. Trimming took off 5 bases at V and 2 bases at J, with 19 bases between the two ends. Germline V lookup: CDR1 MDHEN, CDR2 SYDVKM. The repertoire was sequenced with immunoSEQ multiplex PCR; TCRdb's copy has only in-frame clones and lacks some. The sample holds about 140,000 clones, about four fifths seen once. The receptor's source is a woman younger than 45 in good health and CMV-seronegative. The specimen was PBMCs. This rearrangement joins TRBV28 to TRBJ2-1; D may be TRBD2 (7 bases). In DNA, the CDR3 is TGTGCCAGCAGTCAAGTAAGGGGGACTAAGGCCTACAATGAGCAGTTCTTC. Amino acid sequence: CASSQVRGTKAYNEQFF.